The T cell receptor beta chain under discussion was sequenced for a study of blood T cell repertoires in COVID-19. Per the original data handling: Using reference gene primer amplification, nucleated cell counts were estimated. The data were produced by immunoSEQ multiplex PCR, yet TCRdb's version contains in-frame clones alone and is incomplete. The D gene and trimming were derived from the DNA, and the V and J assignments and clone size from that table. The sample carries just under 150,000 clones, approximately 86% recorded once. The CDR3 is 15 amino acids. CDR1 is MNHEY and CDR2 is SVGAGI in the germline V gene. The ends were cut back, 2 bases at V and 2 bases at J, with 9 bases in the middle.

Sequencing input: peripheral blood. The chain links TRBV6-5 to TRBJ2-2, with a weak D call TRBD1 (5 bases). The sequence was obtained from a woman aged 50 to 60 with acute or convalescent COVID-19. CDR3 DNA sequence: TGTGCCAGCAGTTACGGACAAGCAAACACCGGGGAGCTGTTTTTT. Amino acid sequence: CASSYGQANTGELFF.